This T cell receptor (beta chain) was sequenced in a study of T cell repertoires in cytomegalovirus infection. Study context: From public TCR beta signatures came an indication of both CMV infection and matching HLA type.

TCRdb re-called the reads through MiXCR, storing one row per CDR3 protein. The sample yields fewer than 550,000 distinct CDR3 sequences, about 11% seen once. This clonotype was recorded many times. Its target is unknown. Findings and limits, study-wide: HLA-C-restricted, CMV-specific TCR beta clonotypes were dominant ex vivo.

V lost 3 bases, J lost 6 bases, and 10 bases lay in between. The CDR3 extends over 13 amino acids. This sequence joins TRBV12-3 or TRBV12-4 and TRBJ2-3, with a weak D call TRBD1 (5 bases). The sequence derives from a human donor in good health (CMV status not recorded). Some clones in this sample may be carry-over from other donors' samples. The sample was PBMCs. CDR3 in amino acids: CASSFRSGDTQYF. Written as DNA, the CDR3 is TGTGCCAGCAGTTTCCGGTCAGGGGATACGCAGTATTTT.